The 10 T cell receptor beta chains in this list originate from one sample, sequenced in a study of lymphopenia after photon versus proton radiotherapy. The protocol was immunoSEQ multiplex PCR, while the TCRdb copy is restricted to in-frame clones and leaves out a portion. The sample lists some 70,000 clones; over 70% were seen once. The material sequenced was peripheral blood, taken from a patient treated with proton-based radiotherapy. The receptors were gathered from an elderly man with esophageal cancer.

This clone appeared a single time. The chain recombines TRBV27 with TRBJ2-1; D gene uncertain. Trimming removed 5 bases from V and 10 bases from J, with 12 bases in between. The germline V gene has CDR1 MNHEY and CDR2 SMNVEV (reference sequence). The CDR3 is made up of 12 amino acids. This chain's CDR3 is CASSKLGTEQFF. As DNA, the CDR3 is TGTGCCAGCAGTAAGCTCGGCACCGAGCAGTTCTTC.

The genes are TRBV29-1 and TRBJ1-1; TRBD1 might be the D (6 bases). The V gene's germline CDR1 is SQVTM and CDR2 ANQGSEA. CDR3 size: 16 residues. The V end was cut by 1 base, the J end by 2 bases, with 17 bases between. As DNA, the CDR3 is TGCAGCGTTGAAGGGGGTGAGGGGGGGCTTAACACTGAAGCTTTCTTT. Amino acids: CSVEGGEGGLNTEAFF.

The V and J genes are TRBV2 and TRBJ2-5; 10 nucleotides line up with TRBD1. Germline V gives CDR1 SNHLY, CDR2 FYNNEI. J was trimmed by 5 bases and V by 6 bases; bases with no gene match: 6. The CDR3 length is 14 residues. The CDR3 spells CASRRQGAWETQYF. DNA for the CDR3: TGTGCCAGCAGAAGACAGGGGGCATGGGAGACCCAGTACTTC.

The chain couples TRBV7-9 to TRBJ1-6; unclear D gene. V was pared by 4 bases and J by 7 bases, with 11 bases between. This CDR3 comprises 14 residues. Germline V CDR1 and CDR2: SEHNR, FQNEAQ (reference sequence). The CDR3, as DNA: TGTGCCAGCAGCTCCCCGGGTGGCAATTCACCCCTCCACTTT. It translates to CASSSPGGNSPLHF.

The chain has TRBV5-6 and TRBJ2-7; 9 positions agree with TRBD1. The V segment lost 3 bases and the J segment 6 bases; nucleotides outside the gene matches: 10. The CDR3 totals 15 residues. Germline V gene data show CDR1 as SGHDT and CDR2 as YYEEEE. The CDR3, as DNA: TGTGCCAGCAGCTCAACCGGGACAGGGCATAGCGAGCAGTACTTC. Its protein product is CASSSTGTGHSEQYF.

This rearrangement joins TRBV30 to TRBJ1-2; no definite D call. CDR1 and CDR2 from the germline V gene are GTSNPN and SVGIG (reference sequence). CDR3 length: 13 residues. V lost 6 bases and J lost 4, with 15 bases in between. Written as DNA, the CDR3 is TGTGCCTGTCCGGGAGGCAGCCCCTATGGCTACACCTTC. Translation: CACPGGSPYGYTF.

The CDR3 reads CASSPRGGRETQYF. The DNA for the CDR3 is TGTGCCAGCTCACCCCGGGGGGGGCGAGAGACCCAGTACTTC. This chain connects TRBV18 to TRBJ2-5, with 8 bases aligning to TRBD2. CDR1 KGHSH and CDR2 LQKENI come from the germline V gene. With 3 bases clipped from V and 4 bases from J, the junction kept 4 bases outside the gene matches. CDR3 length: 14 amino acids.

This chain links TRBV30 with TRBJ1-5; TRBD1 matches at 11 bases. J was trimmed by 9 bases and V by 5 bases; bases with no gene match: 12. The CDR3 contains 15 residues. The germline gives CDR1 GTSNPN, CDR2 SVGIG (reference sequence). The CDR3 protein is CAWGTGTGGSRPQHF. DNA for the CDR3: TGTGCCTGGGGCACCGGGACAGGGGGTTCTCGGCCCCAGCATTTT.

The chain joins TRBV7-2 to TRBJ2-7; D possibly corresponds to TRBD1 (5 bases). The CDR3 length is 14 residues. Germline V gene sequence: CDR1 SGHTA, CDR2 FQGNSA. V gave up 1 base and J gave up 2 bases, with 9 bases separating them. CDR3 sequence: CASSLGQGAYEQYF. The CDR3 coding sequence is TGTGCCAGCAGCTTAGGGCAGGGTGCCTACGAGCAGTACTTC.

The chain joins TRBV29-1 to TRBJ2-4; D not certain. The V end lost 3 bases, the J end lost 6 bases, and 15 bases lay between the germline ends. Germline V lookup: CDR1 SQVTM, CDR2 ANQGSEA. The CDR3 runs 14 residues. CDR3 in DNA: TGCAGCGTTGAGGACCGCTTTTCAAGAAACATTCAGTACTTC. Its translation: CSVEDRFSRNIQYF.